The entry below describes one T cell receptor beta chain. The sample comes from a study of type 1 regulatory T cells. Study-wide background: T-allo10 is a Tr1-enriched, alloantigen-specific CD4 T cell product made in vitro.

The V and J ends lost 0 bases and 2 bases, in that order; junction bases with no gene match: 6. From germline, CDR1 is DFQATT and CDR2 SNEGSKA (reference sequence). The CDR3 contains 15 residues. TCRdb used MiXCR to reprocess the reads, holding one entry per CDR3 protein. The table includes 80,000 to 100,000 distinct CDR3 sequences, roughly 28% detected once. Sequencing used CD4+ T cells, either the whole sample or a sorted fraction (not recorded which). The V call is TRBV20-1, the J call TRBJ2-7, with 8 bases matching TRBD1. The sequence was obtained from a human donor in good health. DNA for the CDR3: TGCAGTGCTAGAGATCCCCGACAGGGGCCCTACGAGCAGTACTTC. It is translated as CSARDPRQGPYEQYF.